What follows is one T cell receptor (beta chain) and its context. Antigen unknown. These data originate in a study of human T cells and chemical hapten exposure. Study information: Patch tests applied 0.01% DPC to the upper back and were scored after 6 days. Study-level points and caveats: There was alopecia in the donors, so their immune response may differ from that of healthy people.

As to time point: patch test 2, 6 weeks after DPC sensitization. Treatment described: therapeutic diphenylcyclopropenone sensitization with weekly scalp DPC. Alopecia patients deemed DPC-suitable, aged 18 to 70, excluding pregnancy. Per the original data handling: Sample TCR counts, which ranged from about 20,000 to 700,000, had a median of approximately 94,000. TCRdb processed the RACE reads anew with MiXCR; each CDR3 protein has one entry. The V and J calls follow TCRdb's processing rather than the paper's. Here the sample spans some 70,000 distinct CDR3 sequences, 10% being singletons. The germline V gene encodes CDR1 SEHNR and CDR2 FQNEAQ (reference sequence). The V end was cut by 5 bases, the J end by 4 bases, with 11 bases between. The CDR3 is 13 residues long.

The J gene is TRBJ2-5, the V gene TRBV7-9; D is ambiguous. Here the sequenced sample was whole blood, taken in connection with sensitization to the hapten diphenylcyclopropenone (DPC). The receptor was derived from a woman aged 50 to 65 with alopecia areata. Some clones in this sample may be carry-over from other donors' samples. The CDR3 DNA sequence: TGTGCCAGCAGCAGCGTTAAAGGAGAGACCCAGTACTTC. Its translation: CASSSVKGETQYF.